This TCR beta chain was identified in a study of T cell repertoires in cytomegalovirus infection (dated by TCRdb to about 2019). Regarding the study in general: Alongside well-studied HLA-B-restricted epitopes, the peptide stimulations were aimed at recently identified HLA-C-restricted CMV epitopes, whose presentation resists viral immunomodulation. Donor HLA type was relevant to the analysis, because carriage of CMV infection together with the matching HLA type was indicated by public TCR beta signatures. The paper's findings and limits, for the study overall: The ex vivo response was dominated by HLA-C-restricted CMV-specific TCR beta clonotypes, and the single most frequent clonotype in two of eight donors was supplied by these HLA-C-restricted clonotypes. In both this cohort and an independent approximately 370-donor cohort, the cumulative frequency of public TCR beta family members distinguished carriers of CMV infection plus the relevant HLA type.

This clonotype came up a few times. The target of this receptor is not known. Base qualities are not recorded, but no much larger clone differs from it by a single base. TCRdb lists the instrument as Illumina HiSeq 1500. TCRdb itself trimmed the public reads at Q25 with fastp, ran MiXCR and retained productive beta chains. Entries are consolidated by CDR3 protein sequence, retaining the most common genes and DNA. This sample is represented by approximately 1,000,000 distinct CDR3 sequences; approximately 32% of them were singletons. The top ten clonotypes cover 13% of the sample. The sample's treatment or condition, from its label and the paper: in vitro stimulation with specific CMV peptide epitopes to enrich CMV-specific T cells. Including cysteine and phenylalanine, the CDR3 has 15 amino acids. Of all the DNA, just the CDR3 is kept, 45 bases in frame from base 1. The V and J ends are trimmed by 6 bases and 0 bases, leaving 14 bases between them.

Here the sequenced sample was cultured CD8+ T cells from PBMCs, taken from culture after CMV antigen stimulation. The chain employs TRBV12-3 or TRBV12-4 and TRBJ1-1; TRBD1 could be the D gene, as 6 bases match. This receptor was obtained from a human donor in good health (CMV status not recorded). Some clones in this sample may be carry-over from other donors' samples. At the DNA level, the sequence is TGTGCCAGCAGCCGCGGGACACATTTGAACACTGAAGCTTTCTTT. This yields the protein CASSRGTHLNTEAFF.